Each of the 14 T cell receptor beta chains below was sequenced from the same sample in a study of blood T cell repertoires in COVID-19. Clones were read by immunoSEQ multiplex PCR, and TCRdb kept only the in-frame ones, dropping some. The sample yields 200,000 or so clones, 70% to 85% seen once. Sequencing input: PBMCs or T cells enriched from blood (not recorded which). The source is a woman in her 40s with acute COVID-19.

The chain carries TRBV5-1 and TRBJ2-2; possible D gene TRBD2, 5 bases. The germline V and J ends were trimmed by 2 bases and 1 base, with 6 bases remaining between them. Per the germline V gene, CDR1 is SGHRS and CDR2 is YFSETQ. The CDR3 spans 14 residues. The CDR3 DNA is TGCGCCAGCAGCTTCGCGGGGAACACCGGGGAGCTGTTTTTT. It is translated as CASSFAGNTGELFF.

CDR3 DNA sequence: TGTGCGATCGGGACTAGCGGGAACAACGAGCAGTACTTC. Amino acids: CAIGTSGNNEQYF. This sequence joins TRBV28 and TRBJ2-7; 13 nucleotides agree with TRBD2. This CDR3 is 13 amino acids long. Germline CDR1 and CDR2: MDHEN and SYDVKM.

The CDR3 DNA reads as TGTGCCAGCAGTGAAGCGCCTCTAGCGGGAGGGCCTTGGTACAATGAGCAGTTCTTC. It translates to CASSEAPLAGGPWYNEQFF. V usage is TRBV6-1 and J usage is TRBJ2-1, with 12 bases matching TRBD2. The CDR3 extends over 19 amino acids. The V gene end was trimmed by 0 bases and the J gene end by 4 bases; junction bases not matched to a gene: 10. Germline assignment: CDR1 MNHNS and CDR2 SASEGT.

The V and J genes are TRBV7-9 and TRBJ1-1; D gene unclear. The length of the CDR3 is 11 residues. V lost 7 bases and J 4 bases, leaving 7 bases between the germline ends. Germline V gene sequence: CDR1 SEHNR, CDR2 FQNEAQ (reference sequence). The CDR3 nucleotides read TGTGCCAGCACCACCGGCACTGAAGCTTTCTTT. Protein: CASTTGTEAFF.

The rearrangement uses TRBV19 and TRBJ1-2; 8 bases align to TRBD1. Trimming took 7 bases from V and 4 from J; bases not matched to a gene: 20. The CDR3 spans 18 residues. Per germline, CDR1 LNHDA and CDR2 SQIVND (reference sequence). CDR3 sequence: CASTHRSRGREGTYGYTF. The CDR3 bases are TGTGCCAGTACCCATCGCAGCAGGGGGCGCGAGGGGACCTATGGCTACACCTTC.

The table lists this clone with a count of one. The rearrangement links TRBV7-7 to TRBJ2-2; 7 bases are shared with TRBD1. Germline trimming cut 1 base from V and 1 base from J; bases unmatched to any gene: 9. The CDR3 length is 18 residues. From germline, CDR1 is SSHAT and CDR2 FNYEAQ (reference sequence). CDR3 sequence (DNA): TGTGCCAGCAGCTTAGGATTTGGGACAGACCTGAACACCGGGGAGCTGTTTTTT. This codes for CASSLGFGTDLNTGELFF.

The chain joins TRBV7-8 to TRBJ1-1, with D possibly being TRBD1 (6 bases). CDR1 SGHVS and CDR2 FQNEAQ come from the germline V gene. Trimming removed 2 bases at V and 4 bases at J, with 14 bases between. This CDR3 comprises 15 residues. CDR3 loop: CASSLTGTLLTEAFF. In DNA, the CDR3 is TGTGCCAGCAGCTTAACAGGGACCCTACTCACTGAAGCTTTCTTT.

This clone was detected only a few times. This sequence joins TRBV28 and TRBJ2-7, with 10 positions matching TRBD1. Germline values: CDR1 MDHEN, CDR2 SYDVKM. The CDR3 spans 14 residues. V dropped 6 bases and J dropped 3; count of bases not matched to a gene: 5. The CDR3 is CASRVGTGDYEQYF. CDR3 sequence (DNA): TGTGCCAGCAGAGTTGGGACAGGGGACTACGAGCAGTACTTC.

This chain connects TRBV4-2 to TRBJ2-5; TRBD2 aligns across 11 bases. The length of the CDR3 is 16 residues. Per germline, CDR1 LGHNA and CDR2 YNFKEQ. The V gene end was trimmed by 1 base and the J gene end by 0 bases; junction bases not matched to a gene: 1. In nucleotides, the CDR3 is TGTGCCAGCAGCCAAGCACTAGCGGGGGACCAAGAGACCCAGTACTTC. Amino acids: CASSQALAGDQETQYF.

The chain has TRBV6-1 and TRBJ1-1; D gene ambiguous. The germline CDR1 and CDR2 sequences are MNHNS and SASEGT. V was trimmed by 3 bases and J by 1 base, leaving 6 bases between them. The CDR3 totals 13 residues. The CDR3 region is CASSDMRNTEAFF. The DNA of the CDR3 is TGTGCCAGCAGTGACATGAGGAACACTGAAGCTTTCTTT.

The chain carries TRBV7-8 and TRBJ1-5, with unresolved D. The V end was cut by 3 bases, the J end by 2 bases, with 8 bases between. The CDR3 is made up of 14 amino acids. Germline CDR1 SGHVS, CDR2 FQNEAQ. The CDR3 DNA follows: TGTGCCAGCAGCTTGGGCTTGGGCAATCAGCCCCAGCATTTT. Translating gives CASSLGLGNQPQHF. Combining the CDR3 with reference TRBV7-8 and TRBJ1-5 gives the whole variable domain GAGVSQSPRYKVAKRGQDVALRCDPISGHVSLFWYQQALGQGPEFLTYFQNEAQLDKSGLPSDRFFAERPEGSVSTLKIQRTQQEDSAVYLCASSLGLGNQPQHFGDGTRLSIL.

The V and J genes are TRBV19 and TRBJ1-4; D gene unclear. Trimming left V 4 bases short and J 5 bases short, with 8 bases between. This CDR3 spans 13 amino acids. In germline, CDR1 is LNHDA, CDR2 SQIVND (reference sequence). CDR3 loop: CASSTPGNEKLFF. DNA of the CDR3: TGTGCCAGTAGTACTCCGGGGAATGAAAAACTGTTTTTT.

The rearrangement links TRBV5-8 to TRBJ1-1, with D perhaps matching TRBD1 (5 bases). CDR3 length: 13 amino acids. V was cut by 4 bases and J by 4 bases, with 11 bases left in between. Germline assignment: CDR1 SGHTS and CDR2 YDEGEE. The DNA of the CDR3 is TGTGCCAGCAGCCGGGACGGGGGCACTGAAGCTTTCTTT. This sequence encodes CASSRDGGTEAFF.

This chain joins TRBV11-2 and TRBJ2-4, with TRBD2 matching over 7 bases. Germline loops: CDR1 SGHAT, CDR2 FQNNGV. The CDR3 runs 14 residues. Losses at the gene ends were 7 bases for V and 1 base for J; bases not matched to a gene: 4. The DNA of the CDR3 is TGTGCCAGCACCCTTAGCGGGGCCAAAAACATTCAGTACTTC. This translates into CASTLSGAKNIQYF.